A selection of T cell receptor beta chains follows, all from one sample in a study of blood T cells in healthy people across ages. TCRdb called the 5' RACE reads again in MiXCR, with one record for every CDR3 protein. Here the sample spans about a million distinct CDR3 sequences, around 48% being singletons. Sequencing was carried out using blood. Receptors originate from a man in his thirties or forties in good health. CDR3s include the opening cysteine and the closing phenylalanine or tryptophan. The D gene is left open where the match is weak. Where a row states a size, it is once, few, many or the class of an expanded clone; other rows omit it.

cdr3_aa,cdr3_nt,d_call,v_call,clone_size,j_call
CASSFRGGGTDTQYF,TGTGCCAGCAGTTTTAGGGGGGGAGGAACAGATACGCAGTATTTT,NA,TRBV28,NA,TRBJ2-3
CASSYSGLHNEQFF,TGTGCCAGCAGTTACTCCGGACTACACAATGAGCAGTTCTTC,NA,TRBV6-2/TRBV6-3,NA,TRBJ2-1
CASRGQGAFGDTQYF,TGTGCCAGCAGGGGACAGGGGGCGTTCGGAGATACGCAGTATTTT,TRBD1,TRBV25-1,NA,TRBJ2-3
CASSYPGQGLWEQYF,TGTGCCAGCAGTTACCCAGGACAGGGCCTTTGGGAGCAGTACTTC,TRBD1,TRBV6-6,NA,TRBJ2-4
CASSKALRGPQHF,TGTGCCAGCAGCAAAGCCCTCCGAGGGCCCCAGCATTTT,NA,TRBV21-1,few,TRBJ1-5
CASSQARASKYF,TGTGCCAGCAGCCAAGCAAGAGCCTCGAAGTACTTC,NA,TRBV3-1,NA,TRBJ2-4
CATEEGPGSYEQYF,TGTGCCACCGAAGAGGGCCCAGGGTCCTACGAGCAGTACTTC,NA,TRBV15,NA,TRBJ2-7
CASSRQGSGEQYF,TGTGCCAGCAGTCGACAGGGTTCGGGCGAGCAGTACTTC,TRBD1,TRBV6-2/TRBV6-3,few,TRBJ2-7
CASALTGSNYGYTF,TGTGCCAGCGCCCTGACAGGGAGTAACTATGGCTACACCTTC,TRBD1,TRBV7-2,few,TRBJ1-2
CASSQAGIQETQYF,TGCGCCAGCAGCCAAGCGGGCATCCAAGAGACCCAGTACTTC,NA,TRBV4-1,NA,TRBJ2-5
CASSPGGYEQFF,TGTGCCAGCTCACCAGGGGGTTATGAGCAGTTCTTC,NA,TRBV18,many,TRBJ2-1
CASSEYMGSSTDTQYF,TGTGCCAGCAGTGAATATATGGGGTCTAGCACAGATACGCAGTATTTT,NA,TRBV25-1,NA,TRBJ2-3
CASSLGQRQETQYF,TGTGCCAGCAGTCTAGGGCAGCGACAAGAGACCCAGTACTTC,NA,TRBV27,NA,TRBJ2-5
CASSLQTGDYTF,TGTGCCAGCAGTCTACAAACAGGAGACTACACCTTC,NA,TRBV28,few,TRBJ1-2
CASSSPSTLGETQYF,TGTGCCAGCAGTTCACCGTCGACACTGGGGGAGACCCAGTACTTC,NA,TRBV6-2/TRBV6-3,few,TRBJ2-5
CAGSLSYNRPGQGTDTQYF,TGCGCCGGCAGCCTATCATATAACCGGCCGGGACAGGGCACAGATACGCAGTATTTT,TRBD1,TRBV4-3,NA,TRBJ2-3
CASSPNAPGMANWNYEQYF,TGTGCCAGCAGCCCCAACGCCCCCGGGATGGCAAACTGGAACTACGAGCAGTACTTC,NA,TRBV9,few,TRBJ2-7
CASSAPGTANYGYTF,TGTGCCAGCAGTGCCCCGGGCACTGCTAACTATGGCTACACCTTC,NA,TRBV28,NA,TRBJ1-2
CSAPHTGLGYGYTF,TGCAGTGCACCGCACACAGGGTTGGGATATGGCTACACCTTC,NA,TRBV20-1,NA,TRBJ1-2
CSARGSGLNSPLHF,TGCAGTGCTAGAGGGTCGGGATTAAATTCACCCCTCCACTTT,NA,TRBV20-1,NA,TRBJ1-6
CSVLRAVYGYTF,TGCAGCGTACTCAGAGCCGTCTATGGCTACACCTTC,NA,TRBV29-1,NA,TRBJ1-2
CASSRGGGRKDTDAQYF,TGCGCCAGCAGCCGTGGTGGAGGTAGAAAGGACACAGATGCGCAGTATTTT,NA,TRBV4-3,NA,TRBJ2-3
CASSLRDYRGEYF,TGTGCCAGCAGTCTCCGGGACTACCGAGGGGAGTATTTT,TRBD2,TRBV12-3/TRBV12-4,many,TRBJ2-3